These 14 T cell receptor beta chains originate from one sample sequenced in a study of blood T cell repertoires in COVID-19. Assay: immunoSEQ multiplex PCR; the TCRdb copy retains only in-frame clones and omits some. The sample carries a few hundred thousand clones, 85% to 90% recorded once. The material sequenced was PBMCs or T cells enriched from blood (not recorded which). The origin of the receptors is a man between 18 and 29 years old who had recovered from COVID-19.

V and J are TRBV19 and TRBJ2-1; D is possibly TRBD1 (6 bases). V lost 8 bases, J lost 8 bases, and 16 bases lay in between. The CDR3 has 13 residues. Germline CDR1 reads LNHDA; CDR2 reads SQIVND (reference sequence). CDR3 loop: CASYSRGYDEQFF. CDR3 bases: TGTGCCAGTTACTCTAGGGGGTACGATGAGCAGTTCTTC.

The rearrangement links TRBV28 to TRBJ1-1; no clear D. Trimming removed 5 bases at V and 3 bases at J, with 4 bases between. Germline CDR1 MDHEN, CDR2 SYDVKM. The CDR3 length is 11 residues. Written as DNA, the CDR3 is TGTGCCAGCAGTCAGGACACTGAAGCTTTCTTT. Translation: CASSQDTEAFF.

V gene TRBV6-1 combines with J gene TRBJ1-1, with a possible D match to TRBD1 (6 bases). This CDR3 has 15 residues. V was cut by 4 bases and J by 1 base, with 13 bases left in between. CDR1 MNHNS and CDR2 SASEGT come from the germline V gene. CDR3 sequence reads: CASSVRTEANTEAFF. The CDR3 region has the DNA TGTGCCAGCAGTGTTAGGACAGAGGCGAACACTGAAGCTTTCTTT.

The chain couples TRBV27 to TRBJ2-1, with TRBD1 matching over 11 bases. Germline loops: CDR1 MNHEY, CDR2 SMNVEV (reference sequence). This CDR3 contains 16 residues. The trim removed 8 bases at V and 8 bases at J, leaving 14 bases unmatched. DNA of the CDR3: TGTGCCAGCGCTAGGCTGGGACAGGGGGGTTTCGATGAGCAGTTCTTC. Its translation is CASARLGQGGFDEQFF.

This sequence joins TRBV6-2 or TRBV6-3 and TRBJ1-1; 10 bases are a match to TRBD1. The germline V gene has CDR1 MNHEY and CDR2 SVGEGT. This CDR3 spans 17 amino acids. Germline trimming cut 2 bases from V and 1 base from J; bases unmatched to any gene: 7. CDR3 DNA sequence: TGTGCCAGCAGTTACCCGGACAGGGGGAGGCGGAACACTGAAGCTTTCTTT. It specifies CASSYPDRGRRNTEAFF.

The chain uses TRBV7-3 and TRBJ2-2; TRBD2 matches at 8 bases. CDR3 size: 15 residues. Losses at the gene ends were 1 base for V and 4 bases for J; bases not matched to a gene: 2. The germline V gene encodes CDR1 SGHTA and CDR2 FQGTGA. The CDR3 DNA reads TGTGCCAGCAGCTTAATAGCGGGACGCACCGGGGAGCTGTTTTTT. Amino acid sequence: CASSLIAGRTGELFF.

The gene calls are TRBV2 and TRBJ1-2; 7 bases match TRBD1. Losses at the gene ends were 6 bases for V and 0 bases for J; bases not matched to a gene: 7. Germline V gene sequence: CDR1 SNHLY, CDR2 FYNNEI. This CDR3 comprises 15 residues. The CDR3 protein is CASRGGTAANYGYTF. The CDR3, as DNA: TGTGCCAGCAGAGGGGGGACAGCAGCTAACTATGGCTACACCTTC.

The chain is built from TRBV5-6 and TRBJ2-7; D remains unclear. The CDR3 is made up of 14 amino acids. Trimming stripped 1 base from V and 3 bases from J, with 11 bases between. Germline-derived CDR1 and CDR2 are SGHDT and YYEEEE. For the CDR3, the DNA is TGTGCCAGCAGCTTGAATCACGAGGACTACGAGCAGTACTTC. Translation gives CASSLNHEDYEQYF.

The V gene is TRBV3-1 (or the pseudogene TRBV3-2), the J gene TRBJ1-1; D remains unclear. Trimming took off 0 bases at V and 0 bases at J, with 5 bases between the two ends. The CDR3 runs to 14 residues. Per germline, CDR1 LGHDT and CDR2 YNNKEL (reference sequence). CDR3 loop: CASSQDQLNTEAFF. CDR3 in DNA: TGTGCCAGCAGCCAAGATCAGTTGAACACTGAAGCTTTCTTT.

The V and J genes are TRBV2 and TRBJ1-6; D perhaps matches TRBD1 (6 bases). Trimming took off 7 bases at V and 7 bases at J, with 14 bases between the two ends. Germline values: CDR1 SNHLY, CDR2 FYNNEI. The CDR3 length is 14 residues. The CDR3 sequence: CASIEQGRNSPLHF. The CDR3 DNA follows: TGTGCCAGCATCGAGCAGGGGCGAAATTCACCCCTCCACTTT.

The chain employs TRBV28 and TRBJ1-2; 9 positions match TRBD1. There are 16 residues in the CDR3. Germline assignment: CDR1 MDHEN and CDR2 SYDVKM. The ends lost 4 bases at V and 6 bases at J; junction bases unmatched: 12. The CDR3 nucleotides are TGTGCCAGCAGTTGGGGGTACAGGGGGCGGTCGGATGGCTACACCTTC. Protein: CASSWGYRGRSDGYTF.

This chain connects TRBV6-2 or TRBV6-3 to TRBJ1-5; D remains unclear. The V end lost 4 bases, the J end lost 0 bases, and 7 bases lay between the germline ends. Germline CDR1 MNHEY, CDR2 SVGEGT. The CDR3 has 14 amino acids. The CDR3 DNA reads TGTGCCAGCAGTTTAACAGATAGCAATCAGCCCCAGCATTTT. Protein product: CASSLTDSNQPQHF.

The chain is built from TRBV5-4 and TRBJ1-1; D is possibly TRBD1 (6 bases). This CDR3 comprises 15 residues. V lost 3 bases to trimming and J lost 5 bases, with 17 bases between them. The germline gives CDR1 SGHNT, CDR2 YYREEE (reference sequence). DNA for the CDR3: TGTGCCAGCAGCTGGGCGGGGGGCTCGGGGACTGAAGCTTTCTTT. Its translation is CASSWAGGSGTEAFF.

The rearrangement uses TRBV2 and TRBJ2-3, with a weak D call TRBD2 (6 bases). This CDR3 spans 15 amino acids. In germline, CDR1 is SNHLY, CDR2 FYNNEI. The V gene lost 2 bases and the J gene lost 2 bases, with 11 bases spanning the gap. CDR3 sequence (DNA): TGTGCCAGCAGTGAATTAGCGGACCACACAGATACGCAGTATTTT. Translating it yields CASSELADHTDTQYF.